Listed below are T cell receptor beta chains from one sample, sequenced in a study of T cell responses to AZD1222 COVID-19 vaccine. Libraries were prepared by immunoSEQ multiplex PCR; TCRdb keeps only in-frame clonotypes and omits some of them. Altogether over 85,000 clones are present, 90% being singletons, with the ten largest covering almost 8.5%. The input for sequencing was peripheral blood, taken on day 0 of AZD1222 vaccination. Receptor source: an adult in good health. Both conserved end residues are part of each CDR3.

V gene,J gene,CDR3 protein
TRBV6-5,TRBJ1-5,CASSRQGNQPQHF
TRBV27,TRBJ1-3,CASRPNRGLGNTIYF
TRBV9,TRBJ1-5,CASSVGQGWNQPQHF
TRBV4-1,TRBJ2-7,CASSQQPQGNSYGQYF
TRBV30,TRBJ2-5,CAWSVGGQETQYF
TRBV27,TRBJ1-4,CASRRREGEKLFF
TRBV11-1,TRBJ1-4,CASSLEATNEKLFF
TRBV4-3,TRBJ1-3,CASSHPPGSRGLEVNTIYF
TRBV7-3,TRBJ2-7,CASSLTPPGVVYEQYF
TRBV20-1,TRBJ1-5,CSASRPTGVRNQPQHF
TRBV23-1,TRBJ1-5,CASSQSRQPQHF
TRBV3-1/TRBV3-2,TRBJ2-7,CASSRAGGTYEQYF
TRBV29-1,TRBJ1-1,CSVERQMNTEAFF
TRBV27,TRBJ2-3,CASSWASGGPSTDTQYF
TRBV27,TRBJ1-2,CASSLSPGENYGYTF
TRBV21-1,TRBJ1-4,CASSNEQGRDEKLFF
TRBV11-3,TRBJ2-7,CASSLDVTHEQYF
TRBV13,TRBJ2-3,CASSLRGSGDTQYF
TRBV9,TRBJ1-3,CASSEGQNSGNTIYF
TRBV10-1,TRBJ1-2,CASSENSGLYGYTF
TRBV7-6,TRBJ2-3,CASSPHASVSTDTQYF
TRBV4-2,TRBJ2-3,CASSQDGKRASTDTQYF
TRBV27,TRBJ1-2,CASSLYEGGNYGYTF
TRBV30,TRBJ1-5,CAWSVGTGGMQPQHF
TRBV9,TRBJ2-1,CASSVVGGQAGGEQFF
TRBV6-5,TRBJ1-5,CASSYGRGAQPQHF
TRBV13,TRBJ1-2,CASSPGQGSYGYTF
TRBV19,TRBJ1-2,CASSIAGNYGYTF
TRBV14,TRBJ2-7,CASSHSLEKGYEQYF
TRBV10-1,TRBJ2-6,CASSGNRAEDQIRPGRTGANVLTF
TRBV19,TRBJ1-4,CASSIGVAPEKLFF
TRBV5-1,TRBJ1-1,CASSLSLGTPEAFF
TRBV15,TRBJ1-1,CATSRSPGGEAFF
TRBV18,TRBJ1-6,CASSMGANSPLHF
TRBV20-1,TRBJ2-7,CSASGGDRGTYEQYF
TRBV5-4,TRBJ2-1,CASSPRGGGTLYNEQFF
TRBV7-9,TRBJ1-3,CASTPLRVSGNTIYF
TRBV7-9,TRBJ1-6,CASSFQDGNNSPLHF
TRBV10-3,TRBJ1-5,CATDERTGDSNQPQHF
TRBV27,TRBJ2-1,CASSQGWNEQFF